The 32 T cell receptor beta chains listed next were all sequenced from one sample in a study of OX40 agonist ivuxolimab in advanced cancers. The assay was immunoSEQ multiplex PCR, and TCRdb's table has in-frame clones only and misses some. The sample has fewer than 25,000 clones, more than 80% seen once. The input for sequencing was CD4+ or CD8+ T cells sorted from blood, taken in a trial of the OX40 agonist ivuxolimab. Receptor source: an adult with an advanced solid tumor such as melanoma, head and neck, liver or kidney cancer.

The chain has TRBV13 and TRBJ1-1, with D unclear. There are 11 residues in the CDR3. Germline CDR1 reads PRHDT; CDR2 reads FYEKMQ (reference sequence). Trimming left V 3 bases short and J 5 bases short, with 4 bases between. The CDR3 DNA follows: TGTGCCAGCAGCTTTCGTACTGAAGCTTTCTTT. This sequence encodes CASSFRTEAFF.

The J gene is TRBJ1-5, the V gene TRBV15; possibly TRBD1 for D (6 bases). CDR3 length: 14 amino acids. CDR1 LNHNV and CDR2 YYDKDF come from the germline V gene (reference sequence). The V gene lost 2 bases and the J gene lost 6 bases, with 11 bases spanning the gap. The CDR3 region is CATSRRGAGQPQHF. CDR3 DNA: TGTGCCACCAGCAGACGGGGGGCAGGTCAGCCCCAGCATTTT. Supplemented by reference TRBV15 and TRBJ1-5, the full variable domain reads DAMVIQNPRYQVTQFGKPVTLSCSQTLNHNVMYWYQQKSSQAPKLLFHYYDKDFNNEADTPDNFQSRRPNTSFCFLDIRSPGLGDTAMYLCATSRRGAGQPQHFGDGTRLSIL.

The V gene is TRBV11-1, the J gene TRBJ1-1, with D uncertain. V gave up 5 bases and J gave up 4 bases, with 20 bases separating them. The CDR3 runs 16 residues. Germline CDR1 SGHAT, CDR2 FQDESV (reference sequence). In DNA, the CDR3 is TGTGCCAGCAGCGATTCCGCACGAGGCTTGAGCACTGAAGCTTTCTTT. Translation: CASSDSARGLSTEAFF.

V usage is TRBV11-1 and J usage is TRBJ1-5, with D possibly TRBD1 on 5 matching bases. The CDR3 sequence is 15 residues long. Germline V CDR1 and CDR2: SGHAT, FQDESV (reference sequence). Trimming took off 5 bases at V and 7 bases at J, with 18 bases between the two ends. DNA for the CDR3: TGTGCCAGCAGCCAAGGGACGGCTGGGGCACAGCCCCAGCATTTT. Its protein product is CASSQGTAGAQPQHF.

For this clone: It differs at one base from a far larger clone, so likely a read error. The chain is built from TRBV5-1 and TRBJ2-3, with TRBD2 as a possible D gene (6 bases). CDR1 is SGHRS and CDR2 is YFSETQ in the germline V gene. V was pared by 7 bases and J by 2 bases, with 20 bases between. The CDR3 contains 16 residues. The CDR3 nucleotides read TGCGCCAGCGGCCACTCCGGGAGAGGGTACACAGATACGCAGTATTTT. Residues: CASGHSGRGYTDTQYF.

V is TRBV5-1 and J is TRBJ2-1; TRBD2 aligns across 8 bases. This CDR3 is 18 amino acids long. Germline CDR1 SGHRS, CDR2 YFSETQ. V shed 0 bases, J shed 8 bases, and the junction held 16 bases outside the gene matches. CDR3 bases: TGCGCCAGCAGCTTGGGTTTATTAACGGGGGGGCCTCCCGATGAGCAGTTCTTC. This sequence encodes CASSLGLLTGGPPDEQFF.

This clone has a single count. The V call is TRBV18, the J call TRBJ2-5; D possibly corresponds to TRBD1 (6 bases). The CDR3 extends over 13 amino acids. V was cut by 0 bases and J by 5 bases, with 7 bases left in between. CDR1 and CDR2 from the germline V gene are KGHSH and LQKENI. Written as DNA, the CDR3 is TGTGCCAGCTCACCACCGGGGGCGGAGACCCAGTACTTC. Its protein product is CASSPPGAETQYF.

The V and J genes are TRBV7-3 and TRBJ2-5, with 7 bases fitting TRBD1. The V gene end was trimmed by 8 bases and the J gene end by 1 base; junction bases not matched to a gene: 22. The CDR3 length is 19 residues. The germline V gene has CDR1 SGHTA and CDR2 FQGTGA. CDR3 sequence reads: CASYLYSLVSGGTQETQYF. For the CDR3, the DNA is TGTGCCAGCTACCTATACAGTTTGGTGTCAGGGGGAACCCAAGAGACCCAGTACTTC.

V usage is TRBV9 and J usage is TRBJ2-3; a possible D gene is TRBD2 (6 bases). The V end lost 0 bases, the J end lost 3 bases, and 17 bases lay between the germline ends. The CDR3 is made up of 17 amino acids. Germline V gene sequence: CDR1 SGDLS, CDR2 YYNGEE. This CDR3 is CASSVATGVGGTDTQYF. In nucleotides, the CDR3 is TGTGCCAGCAGCGTAGCTACGGGGGTTGGGGGTACAGATACGCAGTATTTT.

The chain employs TRBV9 and TRBJ2-1; 10 positions match TRBD1. Germline CDR1 and CDR2: SGDLS and YYNGEE. The CDR3 loop spans 16 amino acids. With 0 bases clipped from V and 4 bases from J, the junction kept 4 bases outside the gene matches. CDR3 DNA sequence: TGTGCCAGCAGCGTAGTGGGACAGGGGTTGTACAATGAGCAGTTCTTC. Translation gives CASSVVGQGLYNEQFF.

This clone was seen only a few times. The V call is TRBV21-1, the J call TRBJ1-5; the D call TRBD1 from the table was never checked on the DNA. TRBV21-1 is termed a pseudogene. This CDR3 is built from 19 residues. CDR3 DNA sequence: TGTGCCATCGAACAGGGTGAAGGCCCCCCCCCTCTGAGCAATCAGCCCCAGCATTTT. Amino acids: CAIEQGEGPPPLSNQPQHF.

The chain is built from TRBV2 and TRBJ2-5; D is unclear. Germline CDR1 is SNHLY and CDR2 is FYNNEI. Trimming pared 6 bases from V and 5 bases from J, leaving 16 bases between. This CDR3 comprises 14 residues. CDR3 residues: CASSSIPGRETQYF. In DNA form, the CDR3 reads TGTGCCAGCAGCTCAATCCCCGGGCGGGAGACCCAGTACTTC.

This sequence joins TRBV7-2 and TRBJ1-5, with a tentative D call TRBD1 (5 bases). CDR3 size: 16 residues. V lost 1 base, J lost 2 bases, and 12 bases lay in between. Germline assignment: CDR1 SGHTA and CDR2 FQGNSA. CDR3 bases: TGTGCCAGCAGCTTAGGGGGGTGGGGAGGCAATCAGCCCCAGCATTTT. Protein product: CASSLGGWGGNQPQHF.

By its share, this clone is large. The chain is built from TRBV7-9 and TRBJ2-5, with 9 bases identical to TRBD2. V shed 5 bases and J 2 bases; nucleotides not matched to a gene: 9. Germline CDR1 is SEHNR and CDR2 is FQNEAQ (reference sequence). The CDR3 is 16 amino acids. CDR3 bases: TGTGCCAGCAGCCCAATCGGTCTAGCGGGGCAAGAGACCCAGTACTTC. This encodes CASSPIGLAGQETQYF.

About this clone: This specimen includes other DNA sequences encoding the same CDR3. The genes are TRBV4-1 and TRBJ2-2, with TRBD2 identical over 7 bases. The trim removed 4 bases at V and 4 bases at J, leaving 6 bases unmatched. The CDR3 extends over 15 amino acids. The germline V gene encodes CDR1 MGHRA and CDR2 YSYEKL. CDR3 sequence: CASSPSGAGTGELFF. The CDR3 bases are TGCGCCAGCAGCCCTAGCGGTGCCGGCACCGGGGAGCTGTTTTTT.

The rearrangement joins TRBV5-8 to TRBJ2-5; 11 nucleotides match TRBD2. Germline values: CDR1 SGHTS, CDR2 YDEGEE. This CDR3 is built from 14 residues. V trimming: 4 bases; J trimming: 4 bases; junction bases outside the gene matches: 3. CDR3 nucleotide sequence: TGTGCCAGCAGCCACGGGACTAGCGGAGAGACCCAGTACTTC. Translating gives CASSHGTSGETQYF.

V gene TRBV18 combines with J gene TRBJ1-5, with TRBD1 as a possible D gene (6 bases). The germline gives CDR1 KGHSH, CDR2 LQKENI. V dropped 2 bases and J dropped 1 base, with 21 bases sitting between them. CDR3 length: 19 amino acids. Written as DNA, the CDR3 is TGTGCCAGCTCACCATTAAAGGGGTCAGGGGACCCAAGCAATCAGCCCCAGCATTTT. Translated, it gives CASSPLKGSGDPSNQPQHF.

This clone was found a few times. This chain uses TRBV4-3 with TRBJ2-2; TRBD1 matches 8 bases. The V segment lost 4 bases and the J segment 5 bases; nucleotides outside the gene matches: 3. This CDR3 comprises 14 residues. Germline V CDR1 and CDR2: LGHNA, YSLEER. Here the CDR3 reads CASSLTGATGELFF. CDR3 nucleotides: TGCGCCAGCAGCCTGACAGGGGCGACCGGGGAGCTGTTTTTT.

The chain is built from TRBV5-4 and TRBJ2-5; 9 nucleotides match TRBD2. J gave up 3 bases and V 1 base, and 4 bases lay outside the gene matches. Per germline, CDR1 SGHNT and CDR2 YYREEE (reference sequence). The CDR3 is 15 residues long. CDR3: CASSLRRGGEETQYF. The CDR3 DNA reads as TGTGCCAGCAGCTTGCGGCGGGGGGGCGAAGAGACCCAGTACTTC.

This clone was found once. The V and J genes are TRBV28 and TRBJ1-2; D perhaps matches TRBD1 (5 bases). V was cut by 6 bases and J by 7 bases, with 18 bases left in between. This CDR3 has 14 residues. Germline CDR1 and CDR2: MDHEN and SYDVKM. The CDR3 reads CASRARGEGGGYTF. Written as DNA, the CDR3 is TGTGCCAGCAGGGCCCGGGGGGAGGGCGGTGGCTACACCTTC.

V gene TRBV29-1 combines with J gene TRBJ2-2; a possible D gene is TRBD2 (7 bases). V was shortened by 6 bases and J by 7 bases, with 12 bases between the two germline ends. This CDR3 region has 12 residues. In germline, CDR1 is SQVTM, CDR2 ANQGSEA. As DNA, the CDR3 is TGCAGCGTACACGGGGGGCTCGGGGAGCTGTTTTTT. This codes for CSVHGGLGELFF.

Within the sample, this clone is medium-sized. The chain joins TRBV7-2 to TRBJ1-2, with TRBD1 matching over 7 bases. After removal of 5 bases from V and 0 bases from J, the junction contained 6 bases not matched to a gene. The CDR3 covers 15 residues. Germline CDR1 is SGHTA and CDR2 is FQGNSA. CDR3 nucleotide sequence: TGTGCCAGCAGCCGTACAGGGGCTCCTAACTATGGCTACACCTTC. This encodes CASSRTGAPNYGYTF.

The chain recombines TRBV18 with TRBJ2-3; 7 bases match TRBD1. Germline-derived CDR1 and CDR2 are KGHSH and LQKENI. Trimming took 1 base from V and 0 from J; bases not matched to a gene: 13. The CDR3 sequence is 19 residues long. For the CDR3, the DNA is TGTGCCAGCTCACCACGGGACAGCGATACGACTACTAGCACAGATACGCAGTATTTT. It yields the protein CASSPRDSDTTTSTDTQYF.

In its sample, this clone was seen once. V usage is TRBV7-2 and J usage is TRBJ2-7, with D possibly TRBD2 on 6 matching bases. This CDR3 comprises 16 residues. Germline V gene sequence: CDR1 SGHTA, CDR2 FQGNSA. V gave up 2 bases and J gave up 3 bases, with 17 bases separating them. The CDR3 sequence is CASSLRGRDGVYEQYF. In nucleotides, the CDR3 is TGTGCCAGCAGCTTAAGAGGGCGGGATGGGGTCTACGAGCAGTACTTC.

The chain is built from TRBV11-2 and TRBJ2-1; 7 bases are shared with TRBD2. Unmatched junction bases numbered 10, after V lost 5 bases and J lost 15 bases. The CDR3 sequence is 12 residues long. Germline assignment: CDR1 SGHAT and CDR2 FQNNGV. The CDR3 nucleotides read TGTGCCAGCAGCGGGAACTGGGGGGGGAGGTTCTTC. Encoded protein: CASSGNWGGRFF. Using reference TRBV11-2 and TRBJ2-1 for the parts outside the CDR3, the full variable domain is EAGVAQSPRYKIIEKRQSVAFWCNPISGHATLYWYQQILGQGPKLLIQFQNNGVVDDSQLPKDRFSAERLKGVDSTLKIQPAKLEDSAVYLCASSGNWGGRFFGPGTRLTVL.

Concerning this clone: The junction and the germline gene differ at one end; a read error may be behind it. Other DNA sequences within the sample encode an identical CDR3. The chain joins TRBV19 to TRBJ1-4; D not certain. Per the germline V gene, CDR1 is LNHDA and CDR2 is SQIVND (reference sequence). The CDR3 is 15 residues long. CDR3 region: CASSMVSATNEKLFF. The CDR3, as DNA: TGTGCCAGTAGTATGGTATCAGCAACTAATGAAAAGCTGTTTTTT.

The V gene is TRBV29-1, the J gene TRBJ1-3, with D uncertain. The CDR3 is 12 amino acids. V shed 3 bases and J shed 4 bases, with 7 bases lying between them. Germline CDR1 is SQVTM and CDR2 is ANQGSEA. CDR3 nucleotides: TGCAGCGTTGACGGGTGGGGAAACACCATATATTTT. Protein: CSVDGWGNTIYF.

This clone appeared a single time. V usage is TRBV11-1 and J usage is TRBJ2-2; the D is unclear. V shed 2 bases and J shed 1 base, with 5 bases lying between them. CDR1 is SGHAT and CDR2 is FQDESV in the germline V gene (reference sequence). The CDR3 is made up of 14 amino acids. The CDR3, as DNA: TGTGCCAGCAGCTTAAGGCGGAACACCGGGGAGCTGTTTTTT. Amino acids: CASSLRRNTGELFF.

The chain uses TRBV11-2 and TRBJ2-2; no reliable D call. Trimming shortened V by 2 bases and J by 0 bases, and 4 bases separated the two germline ends. Germline values: CDR1 SGHAT, CDR2 FQNNGV. CDR3 size: 14 residues. The CDR3 sequence is CASSLLANTGELFF. The CDR3 nucleotides are TGTGCCAGCAGCTTACTAGCGAACACCGGGGAGCTGTTTTTT.

The V and J genes are TRBV7-9 and TRBJ2-2; a weak D match, TRBD2 (5 bases). The CDR3 extends over 16 amino acids. The ends were cut back, 4 bases at V and 5 bases at J, with 17 bases in the middle. The germline V gene has CDR1 SEHNR and CDR2 FQNEAQ (reference sequence). The CDR3 loop reads CASSSGEGRVTGELFF. As DNA, the CDR3 is TGTGCCAGCAGCTCCGGAGAGGGAAGGGTTACCGGGGAGCTGTTTTTT. The complete variable domain, with remaining parts taken from reference TRBV7-9 and TRBJ2-2, reads DTGVSQNPRHKITKRGQNVTFRCDPISEHNRLYWYRQTLGQGPEFLTYFQNEAQLEKSRLLSDRFSAERPKGSFSTLEIQRTEQGDSAMYLCASSSGEGRVTGELFFGEGSRLTVL.

The chain recombines TRBV2 with TRBJ1-2; weak D call: TRBD1 (5 bases). Deletions cut 4 bases from V and 4 bases from J, with 13 bases between. The CDR3 is made up of 14 amino acids. In germline, CDR1 is SNHLY, CDR2 FYNNEI. CDR3 sequence: CASSVTNRLYGYTF. CDR3 nucleotides: TGTGCCAGCAGTGTAACGAACAGGCTCTATGGCTACACCTTC.

This clone turned up a few times. V gene TRBV19 combines with J gene TRBJ1-2; 9 bases are a match to TRBD1. The CDR3 has 14 residues. V was clipped by 4 bases and J by 8 bases; unmatched bases: 8. CDR1 is LNHDA, CDR2 SQIVND, per germline (reference sequence). CDR3 loop: CASSTMRTGEGYTF. CDR3 bases: TGTGCCAGTAGTACGATGAGGACAGGGGAGGGCTACACCTTC.